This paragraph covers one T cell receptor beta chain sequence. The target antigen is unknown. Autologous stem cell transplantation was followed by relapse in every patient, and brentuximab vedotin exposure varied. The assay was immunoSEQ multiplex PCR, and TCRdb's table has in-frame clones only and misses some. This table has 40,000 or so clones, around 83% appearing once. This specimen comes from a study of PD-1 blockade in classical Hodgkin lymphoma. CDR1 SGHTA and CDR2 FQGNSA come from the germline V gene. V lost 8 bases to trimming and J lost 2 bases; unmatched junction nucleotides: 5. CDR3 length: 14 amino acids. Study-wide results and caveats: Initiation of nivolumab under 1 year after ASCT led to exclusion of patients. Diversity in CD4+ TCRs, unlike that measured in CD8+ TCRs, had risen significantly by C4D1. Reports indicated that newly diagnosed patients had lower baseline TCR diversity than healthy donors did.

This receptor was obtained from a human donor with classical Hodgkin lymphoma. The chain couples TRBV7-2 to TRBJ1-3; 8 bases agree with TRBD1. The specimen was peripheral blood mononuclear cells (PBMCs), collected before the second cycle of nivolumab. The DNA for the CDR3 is TGTGCCAGCCAACCGGACAGGGCTGGAAACACCATATATTTT. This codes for CASQPDRAGNTIYF.